This TCR beta chain comes out of a study of T cell repertoires in ileal Crohn's disease (dated by TCRdb to between 2018 and 2021). General notes on the study: At the time of surgery, roughly 35% of patients were active smokers, and the median duration of disease was 7.9 years. Surgery was performed for a complication in all patients, with stricturing disease in roughly 60% and penetrating disease in 39%. Roughly half of the patients were given postoperative therapy, with about a dozen receiving thiopurines and about 19 receiving anti-TNF agents. TCR repertoire analysis was performed in about 59 Crohn's disease patients drawn from a prospective multicentre cohort. The study was conducted in parallel with a multicentre cohort built to find predictors of early endoscopic recurrence after ileocolonic resection. Endoscopic postoperative recurrence was defined as a Rutgeerts score above i0. The study sequenced 171 mucosal samples from a few dozen patients, taken at several locations on the surgical specimen and at postoperative endoscopy.

About 500 nanograms of biopsy DNA per sample were submitted for commercial TCRB immunosequencing. Adaptive Biotechnology amplified CDR3 regions from genomic DNA with a two-step multiplex PCR that controlled for amplification bias. Primers for every V and J gene segment were used in the first PCR, and barcodes and Illumina adapters were added in the second PCR. CDR3 libraries were sequenced on an Illumina instrument. Regarding the original processing steps: Analysis combined the vendor-provided pipelines with custom analysis of raw data in R/Bioconductor under R version 3.3.0. Clonality, which ranges from 0 to 1, was calculated as the inverse of the normalised Shannon entropy across all productive clones. High-frequency clones were defined as the share of the repertoire taken up by the top 100 clones, keeping only clones that passed a 95% confidence test. Repertoire diversity was measured with the Simpson index, and overlap between samples was measured with the Morisita-Horn index. Not all clones reach the TCRdb copy of this immuneACCESS table, which keeps in-frame sequences only. Checked studies attribute under half of the gap to unresolved V genes and leave the rest unexplained. The V and J calls and clone size are taken from that table; D and trimming were inferred from the DNA. The sample records 2,000 to 3,000 clones, under 95% of which are singletons. The ten largest clones take up 3.4% of the sample.

Findings and caveats that apply to the study as a whole: Only a subgroup of patients, of unstated size, had mucosal CD4 and CD8 T cells sorted and sequenced. Higher high-frequency clone percentages at surgery were associated with endoscopic recurrence; all patients with clonality above 26.8% (18/57) had recurrence. Patients who were active smokers at surgery had a significantly higher proportion of clonal expansions than non-smokers (around 24% vs 18%, p=0.02). Compared with CD4 T cells, sorted CD8 T cells held more high-frequency clones, which suggests that the mucosal expansions were mostly CD8.

The junction shows trimming of 7 bases on V and 5 bases on J, plus 11 bases between the germline ends. CDR1 and CDR2 are read off the germline V gene as SNHLY and FYNNEI. The CDR3 sequence holds 12 residues, the cysteine and phenylalanine included. Of the read, only the CDR3 DNA is kept; its 36 bases are in frame from base 1. To be eligible, patients had to be adults with ileal or ileocolonic Crohn's disease and an indication for ileocolonic resection. Whole ileal mucosal biopsies were kept frozen at -80 degrees C prior to DNA extraction. Genomic DNA was extracted from frozen whole biopsies with a TRizol-based method and quantified on a NanoDrop 2000 spectrophotometer. Notes on this clone: Its specific antigen is unknown. Base qualities are not at hand, and no much larger clone is one base apart.

This TCR was sampled from an adult with Crohn's disease. The V gene is TRBV2 and the J gene is TRBJ2-5, and the D gene may be TRBD2, 7 bases matching. Sequencing was performed on ileal tissue. The CDR3 has the sequence CASKGGGETQYF. In nucleotide form, the sequence is TGTGCCAGCAAGGGGGGAGGGGAGACCCAGTACTTC.